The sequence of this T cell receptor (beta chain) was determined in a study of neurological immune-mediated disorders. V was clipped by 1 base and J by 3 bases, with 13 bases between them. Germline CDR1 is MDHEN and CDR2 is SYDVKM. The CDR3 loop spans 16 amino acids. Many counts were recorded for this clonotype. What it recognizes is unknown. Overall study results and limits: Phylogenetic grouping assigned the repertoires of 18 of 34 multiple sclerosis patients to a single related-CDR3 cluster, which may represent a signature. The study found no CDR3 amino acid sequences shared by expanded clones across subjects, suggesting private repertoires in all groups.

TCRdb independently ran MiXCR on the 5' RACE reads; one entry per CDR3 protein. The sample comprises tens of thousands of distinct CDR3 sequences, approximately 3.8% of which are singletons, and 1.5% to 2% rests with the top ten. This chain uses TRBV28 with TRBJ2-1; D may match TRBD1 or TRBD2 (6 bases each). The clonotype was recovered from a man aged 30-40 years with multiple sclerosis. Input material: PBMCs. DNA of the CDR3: TGTGCCAGCAGTTTATACGGGGGCAGGAGCTACAATGAGCAGTTCTTC. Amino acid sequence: CASSLYGGRSYNEQFF.